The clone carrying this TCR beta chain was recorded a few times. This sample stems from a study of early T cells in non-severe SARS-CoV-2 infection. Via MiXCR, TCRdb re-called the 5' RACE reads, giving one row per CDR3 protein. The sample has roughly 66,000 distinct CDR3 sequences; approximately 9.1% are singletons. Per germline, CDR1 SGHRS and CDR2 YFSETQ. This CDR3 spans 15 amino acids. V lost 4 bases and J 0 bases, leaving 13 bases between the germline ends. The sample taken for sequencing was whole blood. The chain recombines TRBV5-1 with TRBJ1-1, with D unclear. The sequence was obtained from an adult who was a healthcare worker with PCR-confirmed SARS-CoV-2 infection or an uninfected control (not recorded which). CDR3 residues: CASSRNREVNTEAFF. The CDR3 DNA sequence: TGCGCCAGCAGCCGGAATAGAGAGGTGAACACTGAAGCTTTCTTT.